These 26 T cell receptor beta chains were all obtained from the same sample, sequenced in a study of lymphopenia after photon versus proton radiotherapy. TCRdb's copy holds only in-frame clones and misses some; the assay was immunoSEQ multiplex PCR. The sample includes 30,000 or so clones, roughly 89% of them seen just once. The material sequenced was peripheral blood, taken from a patient treated with proton-based radiotherapy. These receptors came from an older woman with cholangiocarcinoma. Some clones in this sample may be carry-over from other donors' samples.

The V call is TRBV18, the J call TRBJ2-3; D might be TRBD2 (6 bases). Trimming took 2 bases from V and 3 from J, leaving 15 bases between them. The V gene's germline CDR1 is KGHSH and CDR2 LQKENI. The CDR3 is 16 amino acids. The chain's CDR3 is CASSPFSTGVTDTQYF. CDR3 DNA sequence: TGTGCCAGCTCACCATTTTCCACGGGAGTAACAGATACGCAGTATTTT.

This clone was detected once. The chain employs TRBV10-3 and TRBJ2-1, with a possible D match to TRBD2 (6 bases). The CDR3 runs 13 residues. Per the germline V gene, CDR1 is ENHRY and CDR2 is SYGVKD. V lost 3 bases to trimming and J lost 7 bases, with 10 bases between them. DNA of the CDR3: TGTGCCATCAGTGAATCTCGGGGGAATGAGCAGTTCTTC. It encodes CAISESRGNEQFF.

The J gene is TRBJ2-2, the V gene TRBV5-1, with D possibly TRBD2 on 6 matching bases. Germline V gives CDR1 SGHRS, CDR2 YFSETQ. V shed 0 bases and J shed 1 base, with 10 bases lying between them. The CDR3 loop spans 16 amino acids. Here the CDR3 reads CASSLGLGGNTGELFF. CDR3 coding DNA: TGCGCCAGCAGCTTGGGACTAGGAGGGAACACCGGGGAGCTGTTTTTT.

This clone was counted a single time. V and J are TRBV10-3 and TRBJ2-2; 7 bases map to TRBD1. CDR1 ENHRY and CDR2 SYGVKD come from the germline V gene. The CDR3 sequence is 16 residues long. V trimming: 4 bases; J trimming: 0 bases; junction bases outside the gene matches: 5. The DNA of the CDR3 is TGTGCCATCAGTGCTAAGGGGGCCTCGAACACCGGGGAGCTGTTTTTT. As protein: CAISAKGASNTGELFF.

The chain couples TRBV2 to TRBJ1-2; TRBD1 agrees at 8 bases. Germline-derived CDR1 and CDR2 are SNHLY and FYNNEI. This CDR3 has 14 residues. The V segment lost 6 bases and the J segment 2 bases; nucleotides outside the gene matches: 5. CDR3: CASRGDRLNYGYTF. As DNA, the CDR3 is TGTGCCAGCAGGGGGGACAGGCTGAACTATGGCTACACCTTC.

This chain joins TRBV5-1 and TRBJ2-1; 8 bases line up with TRBD1. The CDR3 contains 15 residues. Germline assignment: CDR1 SGHRS and CDR2 YFSETQ. V shed 3 bases, J shed 4 bases, and the junction held 6 bases outside the gene matches. CDR3 region: CASSYGGQGYNEQFF. CDR3 bases: TGCGCCAGCAGCTATGGTGGACAGGGTTACAATGAGCAGTTCTTC.

The chain couples TRBV7-2 to TRBJ1-2, with D hard to call. The CDR3 has 14 residues. Germline CDR1 is SGHTA and CDR2 is FQGNSA. V lost 6 bases, J lost 7 bases, and 18 bases lay in between. CDR3 sequence reads: CASSPDRVVAGYTF. In DNA form, the CDR3 reads TGTGCCAGCAGTCCAGACCGGGTGGTGGCTGGCTACACCTTC.

The V gene is TRBV18, the J gene TRBJ2-7; TRBD1 aligns across 8 bases. The junction had 10 bases not matched to a gene; V was cut back by 0 bases and J by 3 bases. The germline gives CDR1 KGHSH, CDR2 LQKENI. This CDR3 is built from 17 residues. CDR3 DNA sequence: TGTGCCAGCTCACCACCGGGCGGAGCAGGGGGCTTCTACGAGCAGTACTTC. Protein sequence: CASSPPGGAGGFYEQYF.

A few counts support this clone. The genes are TRBV7-2 and TRBJ2-5, with TRBD2 identical over 11 bases. Per germline, CDR1 SGHTA and CDR2 FQGNSA. Trimming at V came to 5 bases and at J to 3 bases, leaving 14 bases not matched to a gene. The CDR3 runs to 18 residues. CDR3 in DNA: TGTGCCAGCAGCCCGAACTTAGCGGGAGGGCCCGGGGAAGAGACCCAGTACTTC. This codes for CASSPNLAGGPGEETQYF.

This clone has only one observation. The chain uses TRBV27 and TRBJ1-1; 7 bases are a match to TRBD1. CDR1 is MNHEY and CDR2 is SMNVEV in the germline V gene (reference sequence). After removal of 4 bases from V and 3 bases from J, the junction contained 8 bases not matched to a gene. CDR3 length: 15 residues. The CDR3 DNA follows: TGTGCCAGCAGTTGGGGGAGAGGGGGCTACACTGAAGCTTTCTTT. Its translation is CASSWGRGGYTEAFF.

The chain recombines TRBV6-5 with TRBJ2-2; no firm D call. The CDR3 sequence is 13 residues long. Trimming cost V 2 bases and J 5 bases, with 6 bases left between them. In germline, CDR1 is MNHEY, CDR2 SVGAGI. CDR3 loop: CASSYARTGELFF. CDR3 DNA sequence: TGTGCCAGCAGTTACGCGCGGACCGGGGAGCTGTTTTTT.

This rearrangement joins TRBV7-9 to TRBJ1-4, with D perhaps TRBD1 (6 bases). Germline CDR1 is SEHNR and CDR2 is FQNEAQ (reference sequence). The CDR3 spans 16 residues. Trimming stripped 1 base from V and 4 bases from J, with 13 bases between. Here the CDR3 reads CASSLVGGPGNEKLFF. In DNA, the CDR3 is TGTGCCAGCAGCTTAGTTGGGGGGCCGGGTAATGAAAAACTGTTTTTT.

The chain carries TRBV5-1 and TRBJ1-4, with 11 bases lining up with TRBD1. V lost 5 bases to trimming and J lost 8 bases; unmatched junction nucleotides: 5. The germline V gene encodes CDR1 SGHRS and CDR2 YFSETQ. The CDR3 contains 14 residues. CDR3 sequence reads: CASRAGTGGEKLFF. CDR3 bases: TGCGCCAGCAGAGCAGGGACAGGGGGAGAAAAACTGTTTTTT.

The table lists this clone with a count of one. CDR3 bases: TGCAGCGTCTATCGTGGAGGGAAGACAACTAATGAAAAACTGTTTTTT. As protein: CSVYRGGKTTNEKLFF. The V and J genes are TRBV29-1 and TRBJ1-4; no definite D call. The CDR3 loop spans 16 amino acids. V lost 6 bases and J lost 0, with 17 bases in between. Germline loops: CDR1 SQVTM, CDR2 ANQGSEA.

The chain is built from TRBV5-1 and TRBJ1-1, with D maybe TRBD1 (5 bases). V gave up 5 bases and J gave up 2 bases, with 10 bases separating them. This CDR3 has 13 residues. The V gene's germline CDR1 is SGHRS and CDR2 YFSETQ. CDR3 nucleotides: TGCGCCAGCAGTTATACAGGAAACACTGAAGCTTTCTTT. This sequence encodes CASSYTGNTEAFF.

The rearrangement uses TRBV23-1 and TRBJ2-7, with D possibly being TRBD1 or TRBD2 (6 bases each). TRBV23-1 has ORF status, its function being uncertain. The CDR3 is 20 residues long. V was clipped by 4 bases and J by 2 bases, with 30 bases between them. This CDR3 is CASSPPSSYWGAIRAYEQYF. DNA for the CDR3: TGCGCCAGCAGTCCTCCTTCATCATATTGGGGGGCTATACGCGCCTACGAGCAGTACTTC.

This chain links TRBV18 with TRBJ2-4, with D perhaps TRBD1 or TRBD2 (5 bases each). The CDR3 is 12 amino acids. Germline V gene lookup returns CDR1 KGHSH and CDR2 LQKENI. Trimming left V 6 bases short and J 8 bases short, with 11 bases between. The CDR3 spells CASSQLGDIQYF. The CDR3 region has the DNA TGTGCCAGCTCCCAGTTGGGGGACATTCAGTACTTC.

Concerning this clone itself: At one end, the junction sequence differs from germline, possibly due to a read error. The gene calls are TRBV7-7 and TRBJ2-7, with 9 bases lining up with TRBD2. The CDR3 totals 12 residues. Germline-derived CDR1 and CDR2 are SSHAT and FNYEAQ (reference sequence). Here the CDR3 reads CASSSLAGEQYF. CDR3 in DNA: TGTGCTAGCAGCTCCCTAGCGGGAGAGCAGTACTTC.

CDR3 loop: CASSPRTGSAHTF. In DNA form, the CDR3 reads TGTGCCAGCAGCCCTCGGACAGGGTCGGCTCACACCTTC. The V and J genes are TRBV11-2 and TRBJ1-2, with 8 positions matching TRBD1. Germline loops: CDR1 SGHAT, CDR2 FQNNGV. V dropped 5 bases and J dropped 12; count of bases not matched to a gene: 11. The CDR3 consists of 13 residues.

This sequence joins TRBV7-6 and TRBJ2-3; tentative D call: TRBD1 (6 bases). With 1 base removed from V and 1 base from J, the gap between germline ends came to 6 bases. This CDR3 region has 14 residues. Germline V CDR1 and CDR2: SGHVS, FNYEAQ. CDR3 sequence reads: CASSLGTGTDTQYF. The CDR3 nucleotides read TGTGCCAGCAGCTTAGGGACAGGCACAGATACGCAGTATTTT.

This chain links TRBV13 with TRBJ1-6, with unresolved D. V was clipped by 1 base and J by 10 bases, with 8 bases between them. The CDR3 spans 13 residues. CDR1 and CDR2 (germline): PRHDT, FYEKMQ (reference sequence). The CDR3 spells CASSLDQGSPLHF. In DNA, the CDR3 is TGTGCCAGCAGCTTAGACCAAGGGTCACCCCTCCACTTT.

The chain joins TRBV29-1 to TRBJ1-2, with D possibly matching TRBD1 (5 bases). The V end was cut by 1 base, the J end by 2 bases, with 8 bases between. In germline, CDR1 is SQVTM, CDR2 ANQGSEA. The CDR3 has 13 amino acids. CDR3 loop: CSVEAGMNYGYTF. In nucleotides, the CDR3 is TGCAGCGTTGAAGCAGGGATGAACTATGGCTACACCTTC.

The chain carries TRBV6-5 and TRBJ2-7, with TRBD2 matching 9 bases. With V trimmed by 4 bases and J by 5 bases, 12 bases remained unmatched. The CDR3 extends over 16 amino acids. In germline, CDR1 is MNHEY, CDR2 SVGAGI. CDR3 loop: CASSSYPRTSVDEQYF. The CDR3 DNA sequence: TGTGCCAGCAGTTCGTACCCCCGGACTAGCGTCGACGAGCAGTACTTC.

This clone appeared once. This chain joins TRBV25-1 and TRBJ1-1; 7 bases match TRBD1. The CDR3 consists of 14 residues. Germline V gene sequence: CDR1 MGHDK, CDR2 SYGVNS. With 1 base clipped from V and 6 bases from J, the junction kept 5 bases outside the gene matches. The CDR3 nucleotides read TGTGCCAGCAGTGAATCGAGGGGGCCTGCTGAAGCTTTCTTT. Protein: CASSESRGPAEAFF.

The genes are TRBV18 and TRBJ2-7; no firm D call. V shed 6 bases and J shed 3 bases, with 12 bases lying between them. The CDR3 length is 13 residues. CDR1 KGHSH and CDR2 LQKENI come from the germline V gene. In DNA, the CDR3 is TGTGCCAGCTCGTACCGACCGGACTACGAGCAGTACTTC. Amino acids: CASSYRPDYEQYF.

This clone was recorded a few times. The chain carries TRBV7-9 and TRBJ2-7; D not certain. CDR1 is SEHNR, CDR2 FQNEAQ, per germline (reference sequence). The V and J ends lost 7 bases and 3 bases respectively, with 10 bases between them. The CDR3 length is 12 residues. The CDR3 sequence is CASTLLGYEQYF. The CDR3 nucleotides are TGTGCCAGCACCCTACTTGGCTACGAGCAGTACTTC.